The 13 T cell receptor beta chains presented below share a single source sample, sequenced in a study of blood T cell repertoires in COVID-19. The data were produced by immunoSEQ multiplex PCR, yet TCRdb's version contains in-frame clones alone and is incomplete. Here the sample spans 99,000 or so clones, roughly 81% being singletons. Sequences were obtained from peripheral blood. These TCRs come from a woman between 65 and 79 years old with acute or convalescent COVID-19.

The CDR3: CASSIGTGRYEQFF. The CDR3 DNA is TGTGCCAGTAGTATCGGGACAGGGAGGTATGAGCAGTTCTTC. The chain employs TRBV19 and TRBJ2-1; 9 bases are a match to TRBD1. V lost 3 bases and J lost 8; bases outside the gene matches: 5. The germline V gene encodes CDR1 LNHDA and CDR2 SQIVND (reference sequence). The CDR3 is made up of 14 amino acids. The whole variable domain, filled in from reference TRBV19 and TRBJ2-1, reads DGGITQSPKYLFRKEGQNVTLSCEQNLNHDAMYWYRQDPGQGLRLIYYSQIVNDFQKGDIAEGYSVSREKKESFPLTVTSAQKNPTAFYLCASSIGTGRYEQFFGPGTRLTVL.

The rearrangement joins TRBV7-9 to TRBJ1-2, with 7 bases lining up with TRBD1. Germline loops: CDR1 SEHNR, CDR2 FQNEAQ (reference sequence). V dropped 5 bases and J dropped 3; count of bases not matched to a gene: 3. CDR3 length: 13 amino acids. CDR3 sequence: CASSPGQDYGYTF. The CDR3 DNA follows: TGTGCCAGCAGCCCAGGACAGGACTATGGCTACACCTTC. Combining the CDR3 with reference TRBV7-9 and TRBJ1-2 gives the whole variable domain DTGVSQNPRHKITKRGQNVTFRCDPISEHNRLYWYRQTLGQGPEFLTYFQNEAQLEKSRLLSDRFSAERPKGSFSTLEIQRTEQGDSAMYLCASSPGQDYGYTFGSGTRLTVV.

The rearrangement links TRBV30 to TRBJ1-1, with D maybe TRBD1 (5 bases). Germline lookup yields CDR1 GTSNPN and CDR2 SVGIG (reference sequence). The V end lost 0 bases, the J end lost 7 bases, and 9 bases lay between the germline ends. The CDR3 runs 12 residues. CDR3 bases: TGTGCCTGGAGTGTCGGCAGGGTTGAAGCTTTCTTT. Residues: CAWSVGRVEAFF.

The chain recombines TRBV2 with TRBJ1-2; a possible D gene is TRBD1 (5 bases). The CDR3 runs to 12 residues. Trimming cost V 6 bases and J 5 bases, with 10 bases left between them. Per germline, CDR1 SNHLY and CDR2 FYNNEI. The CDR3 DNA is TGTGCCAGCAGAGACGACAGTTATGGCTACACCTTC. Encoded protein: CASRDDSYGYTF.

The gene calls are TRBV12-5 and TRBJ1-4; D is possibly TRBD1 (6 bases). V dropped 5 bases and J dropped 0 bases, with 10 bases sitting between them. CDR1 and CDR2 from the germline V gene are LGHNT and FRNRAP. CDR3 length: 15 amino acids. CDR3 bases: TGTGCTAGTGGTAAGGGGGATCCAACTAATGAAAAACTGTTTTTT. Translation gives CASGKGDPTNEKLFF. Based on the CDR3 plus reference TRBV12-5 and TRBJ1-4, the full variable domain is DARVTQTPRHKVTEMGQEVTMRCQPILGHNTVFWYRQTMMQGLELLAYFRNRAPLDDSGMPKDRFSAEMPDATLATLKIQPSEPRDSAVYFCASGKGDPTNEKLFFGSGTQLSVL.

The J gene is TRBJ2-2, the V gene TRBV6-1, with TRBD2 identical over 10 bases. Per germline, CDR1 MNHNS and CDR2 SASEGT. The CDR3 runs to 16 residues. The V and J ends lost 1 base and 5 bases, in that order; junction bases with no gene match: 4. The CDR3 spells CASSEGLAGVTGELFF. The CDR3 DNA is TGTGCCAGCAGTGAAGGGCTAGCGGGAGTAACCGGGGAGCTGTTTTTT.

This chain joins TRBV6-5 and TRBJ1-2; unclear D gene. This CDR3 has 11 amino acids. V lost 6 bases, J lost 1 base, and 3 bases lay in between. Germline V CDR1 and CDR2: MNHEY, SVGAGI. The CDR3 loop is CASSLNYGYTF. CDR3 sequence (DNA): TGTGCCAGCAGCCTTAACTATGGCTACACCTTC.

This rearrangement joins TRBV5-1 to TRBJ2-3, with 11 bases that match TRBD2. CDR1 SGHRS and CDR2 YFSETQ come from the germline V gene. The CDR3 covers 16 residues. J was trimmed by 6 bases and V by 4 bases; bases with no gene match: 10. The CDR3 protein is CASSPARTSGYDTQYF. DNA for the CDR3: TGCGCCAGCAGCCCAGCCCGGACTAGCGGGTATGATACGCAGTATTTT.

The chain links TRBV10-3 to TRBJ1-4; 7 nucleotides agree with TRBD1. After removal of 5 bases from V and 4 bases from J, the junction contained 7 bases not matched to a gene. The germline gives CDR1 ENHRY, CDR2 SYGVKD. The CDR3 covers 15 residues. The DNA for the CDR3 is TGTGCCATCAGTCAAGGACAGGCGGGTAATGAAAAACTGTTTTTT. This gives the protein CAISQGQAGNEKLFF.

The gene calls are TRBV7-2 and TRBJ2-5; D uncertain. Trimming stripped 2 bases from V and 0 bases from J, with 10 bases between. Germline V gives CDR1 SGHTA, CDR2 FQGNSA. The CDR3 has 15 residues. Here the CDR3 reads CASSLSPYYQETQYF. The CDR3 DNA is TGTGCCAGCAGCTTAAGTCCCTACTACCAAGAGACCCAGTACTTC.

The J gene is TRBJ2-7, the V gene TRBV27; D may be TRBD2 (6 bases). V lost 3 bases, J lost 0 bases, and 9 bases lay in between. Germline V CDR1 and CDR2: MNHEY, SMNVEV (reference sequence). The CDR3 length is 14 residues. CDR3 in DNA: TGTGCCAGCAGTTTCACGGGGGACTCCTACGAGCAGTACTTC. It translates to CASSFTGDSYEQYF.

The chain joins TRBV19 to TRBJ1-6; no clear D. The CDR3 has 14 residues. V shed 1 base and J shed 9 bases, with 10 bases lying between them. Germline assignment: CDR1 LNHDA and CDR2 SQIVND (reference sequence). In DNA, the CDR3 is TGTGCCAGTAGTATAGGAACAGAAGGTTCACCCCTCCACTTT. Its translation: CASSIGTEGSPLHF.

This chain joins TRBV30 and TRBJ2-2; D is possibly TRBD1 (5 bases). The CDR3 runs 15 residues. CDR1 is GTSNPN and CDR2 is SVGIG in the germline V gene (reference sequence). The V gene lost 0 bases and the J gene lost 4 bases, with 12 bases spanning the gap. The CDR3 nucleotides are TGTGCCTGGAGTGTAAAGACAGAGAGCACCGGGGAGCTGTTTTTT. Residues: CAWSVKTESTGELFF.